The 21 T cell receptor beta chains given below trace back to one sample, sequenced in a study of T cells after posttransplantation cyclophosphamide. Here immunoSEQ multiplex PCR was the method, and the copy in TCRdb shows in-frame clones only, minus some. Of 45,000 to 65,000 clones detected, 85% to 95% appear once; the ten largest clones hold 2.9%. What was sequenced was PBMCs. These receptors were taken from a woman in her twenties or thirties in good health and a related stem cell transplant donor.

This clone turned up a few times. This rearrangement joins TRBV11-2 to TRBJ2-3, with TRBD2 as a possible D gene (6 bases). The germline V gene encodes CDR1 SGHAT and CDR2 FQNNGV. The CDR3 totals 15 residues. The V end lost 2 bases, the J end lost 4 bases, and 13 bases lay between the germline ends. CDR3 bases: TGTGCCAGCAGCTTATGGAGGGCCCGAGCAGATACGCAGTATTTT. Translated: CASSLWRARADTQYF.

This rearrangement joins TRBV15 to TRBJ2-1; 9 bases are a match to TRBD2. Germline CDR1 LNHNV, CDR2 YYDKDF (reference sequence). The CDR3 covers 13 residues. Trimming at V came to 6 bases and at J to 8 bases, leaving 5 bases not matched to a gene. The CDR3 region has the DNA TGTGCCACCAGTGGGACTAGCTTTCATGAGCAGTTCTTC. It codes for CATSGTSFHEQFF. Filled out from reference TRBV15 and TRBJ2-1, the complete variable domain reads DAMVIQNPRYQVTQFGKPVTLSCSQTLNHNVMYWYQQKSSQAPKLLFHYYDKDFNNEADTPDNFQSRRPNTSFCFLDIRSPGLGDTAMYLCATSGTSFHEQFFGPGTRLTVL.

The chain has TRBV28 and TRBJ1-5; D is ambiguous. CDR3 length: 12 residues. Looked up from germline, CDR1 is MDHEN and CDR2 is SYDVKM. V was cut by 10 bases and J by 2 bases, with 9 bases left in between. CDR3 in DNA: TGTGCCATCCACACAGGCAATCAGCCCCAGCATTTT. This encodes CAIHTGNQPQHF.

The chain carries TRBV6-6 and TRBJ1-2, with TRBD1 matching 7 bases. This CDR3 spans 13 amino acids. After removal of 2 bases from V and 6 bases from J, the junction contained 3 bases not matched to a gene. Germline V gene lookup returns CDR1 MNHNY and CDR2 SVGAGI (reference sequence). CDR3 residues: CASSYRDSHGYTF. The CDR3 nucleotides are TGTGCCAGCAGTTACAGGGACAGTCATGGCTACACCTTC.

The gene calls are TRBV29-1 and TRBJ2-5, with a possible D match to TRBD1 (5 bases). V lost 4 bases and J 2 bases, leaving 11 bases between the germline ends. The CDR3 length is 13 residues. Germline CDR1 SQVTM, CDR2 ANQGSEA. The CDR3 region is CSVGGSQQETQYF. The DNA for the CDR3 is TGCAGCGTTGGGGGCAGTCAACAAGAGACCCAGTACTTC.

This chain links TRBV27 with TRBJ2-3; 7 nucleotides line up with TRBD2. This CDR3 has 13 amino acids. Germline V CDR1 and CDR2: MNHEY, SMNVEV (reference sequence). V trimming: 2 bases; J trimming: 7 bases; junction bases outside the gene matches: 3. CDR3 sequence: CASSLRRGNTQYF. The CDR3 nucleotides are TGTGCCAGCAGTTTACGGCGGGGGAATACGCAGTATTTT.

The rearrangement joins TRBV5-1 to TRBJ1-2; D possibly corresponds to TRBD1 (6 bases). The germline V and J ends were trimmed by 4 bases and 2 bases, with 15 bases remaining between them. The CDR3 contains 15 residues. The germline V gene has CDR1 SGHRS and CDR2 YFSETQ. The DNA for the CDR3 is TGCGCCAGCAGCCCCGGGGACAACCAAAACTATGGCTACACCTTC. Translated, it gives CASSPGDNQNYGYTF.

The genes are TRBV6-1 and TRBJ2-7; 7 bases are a match to TRBD2. Germline V lookup: CDR1 MNHNS, CDR2 SASEGT. CDR3 length: 11 amino acids. Trimming took 2 bases from V and 11 from J; bases not matched to a gene: 3. This CDR3 reads CASSESGREYF. The CDR3 DNA is TGTGCCAGCAGTGAATCGGGGAGGGAGTACTTC.

This chain connects TRBV29-1 to TRBJ2-1; 9 nucleotides line up with TRBD1. The length of the CDR3 is 14 residues. Germline CDR1 is SQVTM and CDR2 is ANQGSEA. Trimming at V came to 4 bases and at J to 9 bases, leaving 10 bases not matched to a gene. The CDR3 here is CSVGGTGFVSEQFF. The CDR3 DNA follows: TGCAGCGTTGGAGGGACAGGGTTTGTAAGTGAGCAGTTCTTC.

This clone is a singleton in its sample. V and J are TRBV9 and TRBJ2-7, with 8 bases identical to TRBD1. J was trimmed by 6 bases and V by 4 bases; bases with no gene match: 3. The germline gives CDR1 SGDLS, CDR2 YYNGEE. CDR3 length equals 12 residues. DNA of the CDR3: TGTGCCAGCAGCCCAGGGGGCGCCGAGCAGTACTTC. It specifies CASSPGGAEQYF.

The CDR3 coding sequence is TGTGCCAGCAGCGCCGGGGCTAGCGGGTTGTACAATGAGCAGTTCTTC. This encodes CASSAGASGLYNEQFF. The rearrangement links TRBV7-2 to TRBJ2-1; TRBD2 matches at 8 bases. Germline V lookup: CDR1 SGHTA, CDR2 FQGNSA. V gave up 5 bases and J gave up 4 bases; unmatched junction bases: 10. The CDR3 loop spans 16 amino acids.

CDR3 in DNA: TGTGCCAGCACCATCGGGGACTCCTACAATGAGCAGTTCTTC. Translation: CASTIGDSYNEQFF. The chain joins TRBV28 to TRBJ2-1; TRBD2 is a possible D gene (5 bases). The germline V gene encodes CDR1 MDHEN and CDR2 SYDVKM. The CDR3 has 14 residues. Trimming took 7 bases from V and 0 from J, leaving 10 bases between them.

The chain carries TRBV30 and TRBJ2-5; 7 nucleotides align to TRBD2. The V gene end was trimmed by 3 bases and the J gene end by 5 bases; junction bases not matched to a gene: 6. Germline V gene sequence: CDR1 GTSNPN, CDR2 SVGIG (reference sequence). The CDR3 is 13 residues long. The DNA for the CDR3 is TGTGCCTGGAGCGGACTAGTTGGCGAGACCCAGTACTTC. It yields the protein CAWSGLVGETQYF.

The genes are TRBV4-1 and TRBJ1-1; TRBD1 is a possible D gene (5 bases). The germline V gene has CDR1 MGHRA and CDR2 YSYEKL. The V end was cut by 1 base, the J end by 4 bases, with 22 bases between. This CDR3 comprises 18 residues. CDR3 nucleotide sequence: TGCGCCAGCAGCCAAGGGACTGTCCAACTCCAGGGACTCACTGAAGCTTTCTTT. Its protein is CASSQGTVQLQGLTEAFF.

V is TRBV10-3 and J is TRBJ2-7; 10 positions agree with TRBD1. CDR3 size: 13 residues. CDR1 and CDR2 from the germline V gene are ENHRY and SYGVKD. Trimming cost V 2 bases and J 5 bases; bases outside gene matches: 0. CDR3 protein: CAISEGQGDEQYF. The CDR3 region has the DNA TGTGCCATCAGTGAGGGACAGGGGGACGAGCAGTACTTC.

This sequence joins TRBV4-1 and TRBJ2-2; 9 nucleotides align to TRBD2. CDR1 and CDR2 from the germline V gene are MGHRA and YSYEKL. V shed 0 bases, J shed 7 bases, and the junction held 6 bases outside the gene matches. The CDR3 is 16 residues long. The CDR3 sequence is CASSQEPGRGGGELFF. DNA of the CDR3: TGCGCCAGCAGCCAAGAGCCTGGGCGGGGGGGCGGGGAGCTGTTTTTT.

The chain links TRBV7-8 to TRBJ2-3; maybe TRBD1 (7 bases). V was shortened by 5 bases and J by 1 base, with 16 bases between the two germline ends. The CDR3 totals 16 residues. Germline V gives CDR1 SGHVS, CDR2 FQNEAQ. In nucleotides, the CDR3 is TGTGCCAGCAGCGGGAGACAGGGAGGAGGCACAGATACGCAGTATTTT. Its translation: CASSGRQGGGTDTQYF.

This chain uses TRBV7-9 with TRBJ1-2; possible D gene TRBD1, 6 bases. V was trimmed by 7 bases and J by 8 bases, leaving 11 bases between them. The CDR3 spans 11 residues. CDR1 and CDR2 (germline): SEHNR, FQNEAQ (reference sequence). This chain's CDR3 is CASTQGRGYTF. The CDR3 DNA follows: TGTGCCAGCACACAGGGTCGCGGCTACACCTTC.

J is TRBJ2-6 and V is TRBV19; D gene uncertain. CDR3 length: 16 amino acids. V was cut by 8 bases and J by 1 base, with 15 bases left in between. Looked up from germline, CDR1 is LNHDA and CDR2 is SQIVND (reference sequence). CDR3 in amino acids: CASSFQASSGANVLTF. The CDR3 coding sequence is TGTGCCAGTTCATTCCAGGCATCATCTGGGGCCAACGTCCTGACTTTC.

The J gene is TRBJ1-2, the V gene TRBV5-8; no clear D. V was cut by 0 bases and J by 5 bases, with 8 bases left in between. Germline V gene sequence: CDR1 SGHTS, CDR2 YDEGEE. The CDR3 covers 13 residues. The CDR3 region has the DNA TGTGCCAGCAGCTTGGGGCAGTTTTATGGCTACACCTTC. Its protein is CASSLGQFYGYTF.

The chain joins TRBV6-6 to TRBJ1-1; a weak D match, TRBD1 (5 bases). V was cut by 7 bases and J by 4 bases, with 16 bases left in between. CDR1 and CDR2 (germline): MNHNY, SVGAGI (reference sequence). The CDR3 consists of 14 residues. The CDR3 DNA follows: TGTGCCAGCAAACTCAGGGTCGATAGCACTGAAGCTTTCTTT. This translates into CASKLRVDSTEAFF.